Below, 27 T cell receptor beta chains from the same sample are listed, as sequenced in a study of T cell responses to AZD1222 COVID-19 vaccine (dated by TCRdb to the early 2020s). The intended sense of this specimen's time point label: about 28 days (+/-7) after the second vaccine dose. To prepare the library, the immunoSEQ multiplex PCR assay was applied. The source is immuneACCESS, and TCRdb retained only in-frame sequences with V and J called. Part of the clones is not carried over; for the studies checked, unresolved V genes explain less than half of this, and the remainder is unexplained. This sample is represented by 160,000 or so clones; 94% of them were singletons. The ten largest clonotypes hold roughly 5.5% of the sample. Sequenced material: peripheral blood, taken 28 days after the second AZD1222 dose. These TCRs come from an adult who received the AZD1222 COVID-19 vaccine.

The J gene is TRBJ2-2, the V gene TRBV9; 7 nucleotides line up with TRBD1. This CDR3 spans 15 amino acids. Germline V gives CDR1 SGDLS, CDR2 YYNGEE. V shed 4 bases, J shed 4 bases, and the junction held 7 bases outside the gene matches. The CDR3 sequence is CASSPSPGGTGELFF. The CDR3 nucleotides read TGTGCCAGCAGCCCCTCGCCAGGGGGCACCGGGGAGCTGTTTTTT.

The CDR3 DNA follows: TGTGCCAGCAGCCCCTGGACAGGGGGGGAGGATGGCTACACCTTC. It specifies CASSPWTGGEDGYTF. The gene calls are TRBV7-9 and TRBJ1-2; 10 bases agree with TRBD1. V gave up 5 bases and J gave up 6 bases; unmatched junction bases: 9. The CDR3 runs to 15 residues. CDR1 SEHNR and CDR2 FQNEAQ come from the germline V gene (reference sequence).

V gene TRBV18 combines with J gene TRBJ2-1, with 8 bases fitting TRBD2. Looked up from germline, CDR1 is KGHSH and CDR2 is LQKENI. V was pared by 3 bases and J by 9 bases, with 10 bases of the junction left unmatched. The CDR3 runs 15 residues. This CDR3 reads CASSPPASGLSEQFF. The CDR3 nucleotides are TGTGCCAGCTCACCCCCCGCTAGCGGGCTCTCTGAGCAGTTCTTC.

Written as DNA, the CDR3 is TGTGCCACCCGGGGAGGGGGCGGTGGCTACACCTTC. The encoded protein is CATRGGGGGYTF. V and J are TRBV12-3 or TRBV12-4 and TRBJ1-2, with TRBD1 identical over 7 bases. V gave up 10 bases and J gave up 7 bases; unmatched junction bases: 9. This CDR3 contains 12 residues.

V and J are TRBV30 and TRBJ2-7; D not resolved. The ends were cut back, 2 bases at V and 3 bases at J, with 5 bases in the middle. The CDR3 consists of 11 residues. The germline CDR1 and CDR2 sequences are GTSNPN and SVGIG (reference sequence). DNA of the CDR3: TGTGCCTGGAGTCCCAACTACGAGCAGTACTTC. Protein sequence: CAWSPNYEQYF.

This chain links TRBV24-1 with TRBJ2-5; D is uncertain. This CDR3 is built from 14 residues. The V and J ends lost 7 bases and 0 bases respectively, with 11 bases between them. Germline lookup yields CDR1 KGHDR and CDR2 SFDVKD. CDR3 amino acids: CATRECRYQETQYF. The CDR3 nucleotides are TGTGCCACCAGGGAATGTAGGTACCAAGAGACCCAGTACTTC.

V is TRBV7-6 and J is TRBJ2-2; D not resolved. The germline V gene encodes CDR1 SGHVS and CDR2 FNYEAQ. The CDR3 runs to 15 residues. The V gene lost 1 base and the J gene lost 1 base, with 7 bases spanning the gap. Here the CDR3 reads CASSLGLGNTGELFF. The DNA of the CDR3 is TGTGCCAGCAGCTTAGGCCTAGGGAACACCGGGGAGCTGTTTTTT.

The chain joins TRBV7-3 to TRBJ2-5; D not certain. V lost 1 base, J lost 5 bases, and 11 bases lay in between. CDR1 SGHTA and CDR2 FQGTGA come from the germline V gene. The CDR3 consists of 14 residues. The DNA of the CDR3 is TGTGCCAGCAGCTTAAGTGGCCCTGCGGAGACCCAGTACTTC. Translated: CASSLSGPAETQYF.

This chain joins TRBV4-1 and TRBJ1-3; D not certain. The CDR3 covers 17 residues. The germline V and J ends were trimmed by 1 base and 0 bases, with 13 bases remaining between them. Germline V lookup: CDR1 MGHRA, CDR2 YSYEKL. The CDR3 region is CASSQAPQQDSGNTIYF. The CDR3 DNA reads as TGCGCCAGCAGCCAAGCTCCACAGCAGGACTCTGGAAACACCATATATTTT.

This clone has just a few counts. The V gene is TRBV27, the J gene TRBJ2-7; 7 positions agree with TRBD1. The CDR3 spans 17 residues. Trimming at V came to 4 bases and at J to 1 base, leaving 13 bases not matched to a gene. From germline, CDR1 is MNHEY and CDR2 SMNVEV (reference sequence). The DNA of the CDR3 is TGTGCCAGCAGTTCCCAACTGGACAGGACCACTTCCTACGAGCAGTACTTC. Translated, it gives CASSSQLDRTTSYEQYF.

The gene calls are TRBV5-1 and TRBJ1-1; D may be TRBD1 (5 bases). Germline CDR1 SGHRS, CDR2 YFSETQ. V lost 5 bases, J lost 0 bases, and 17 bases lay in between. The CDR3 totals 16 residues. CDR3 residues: CASRNGQTSMNTEAFF. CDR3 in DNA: TGCGCCAGCAGGAACGGACAAACTTCCATGAACACTGAAGCTTTCTTT.

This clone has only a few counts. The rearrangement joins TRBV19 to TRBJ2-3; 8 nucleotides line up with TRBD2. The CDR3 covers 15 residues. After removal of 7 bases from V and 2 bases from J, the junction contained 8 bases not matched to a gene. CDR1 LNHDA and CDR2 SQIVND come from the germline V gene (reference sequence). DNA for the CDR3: TGTGCCAGTACCATCACTAGCGGATCCACAGATACGCAGTATTTT. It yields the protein CASTITSGSTDTQYF. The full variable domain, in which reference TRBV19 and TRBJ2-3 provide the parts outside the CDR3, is DGGITQSPKYLFRKEGQNVTLSCEQNLNHDAMYWYRQDPGQGLRLIYYSQIVNDFQKGDIAEGYSVSREKKESFPLTVTSAQKNPTAFYLCASTITSGSTDTQYFGPGTRLTVL.

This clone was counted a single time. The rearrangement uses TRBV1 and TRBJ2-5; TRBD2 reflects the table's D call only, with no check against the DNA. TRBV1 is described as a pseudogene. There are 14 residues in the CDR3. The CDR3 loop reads CTSSLLAEGETQYF. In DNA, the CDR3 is TGCACCAGCAGCCTTCTAGCGGAGGGGGAGACCCAGTACTTC.

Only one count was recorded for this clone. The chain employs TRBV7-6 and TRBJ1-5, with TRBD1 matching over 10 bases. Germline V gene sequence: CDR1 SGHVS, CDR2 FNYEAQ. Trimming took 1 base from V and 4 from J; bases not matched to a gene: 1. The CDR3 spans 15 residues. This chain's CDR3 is CASSLGTGGNQPQHF. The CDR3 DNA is TGTGCCAGCAGCTTAGGGACAGGGGGAAATCAGCCCCAGCATTTT.

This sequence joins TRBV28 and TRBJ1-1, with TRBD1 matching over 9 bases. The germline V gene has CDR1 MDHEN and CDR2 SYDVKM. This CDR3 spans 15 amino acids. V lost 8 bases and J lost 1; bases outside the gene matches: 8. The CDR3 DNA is TGTGCCAGCCCCCCCGGACAGGGGAGGAACACTGAAGCTTTCTTT. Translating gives CASPPGQGRNTEAFF.

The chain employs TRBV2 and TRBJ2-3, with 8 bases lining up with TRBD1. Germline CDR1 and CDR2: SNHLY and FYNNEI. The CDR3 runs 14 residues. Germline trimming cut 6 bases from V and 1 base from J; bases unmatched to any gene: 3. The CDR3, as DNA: TGTGCCAGCAGCCAGGGGGCGGGCACAGATACGCAGTATTTT. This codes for CASSQGAGTDTQYF.

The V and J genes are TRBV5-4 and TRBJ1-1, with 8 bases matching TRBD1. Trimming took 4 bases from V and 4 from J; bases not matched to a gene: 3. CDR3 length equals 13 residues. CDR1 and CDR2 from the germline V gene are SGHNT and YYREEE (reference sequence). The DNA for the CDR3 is TGTGCCAGCAGCCCCGGGACAGGCACTGAAGCTTTCTTT. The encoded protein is CASSPGTGTEAFF.

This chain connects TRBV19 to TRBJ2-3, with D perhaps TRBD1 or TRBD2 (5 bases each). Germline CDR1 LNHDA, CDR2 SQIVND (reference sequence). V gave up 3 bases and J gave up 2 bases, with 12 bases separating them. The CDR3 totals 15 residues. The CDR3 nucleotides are TGTGCCAGTAGTATCCTCCGGGACCCCACAGATACGCAGTATTTT. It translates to CASSILRDPTDTQYF.

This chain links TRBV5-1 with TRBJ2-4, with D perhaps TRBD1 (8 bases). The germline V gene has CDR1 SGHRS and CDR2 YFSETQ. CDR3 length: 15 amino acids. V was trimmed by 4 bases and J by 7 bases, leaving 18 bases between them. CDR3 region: CASSPHGQGGNIQYF. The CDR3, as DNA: TGCGCCAGCAGCCCCCATGGACAGGGAGGGAACATTCAGTACTTC.

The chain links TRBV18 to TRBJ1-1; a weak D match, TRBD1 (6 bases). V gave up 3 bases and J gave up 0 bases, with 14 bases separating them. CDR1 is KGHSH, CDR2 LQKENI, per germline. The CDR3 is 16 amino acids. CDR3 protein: CASSPGQGPMNTEAFF. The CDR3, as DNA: TGTGCCAGCTCACCGGGGCAGGGGCCGATGAACACTGAAGCTTTCTTT.

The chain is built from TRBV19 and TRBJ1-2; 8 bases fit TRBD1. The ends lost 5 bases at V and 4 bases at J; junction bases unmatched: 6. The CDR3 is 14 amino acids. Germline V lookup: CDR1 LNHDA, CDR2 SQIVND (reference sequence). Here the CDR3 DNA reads TGTGCCAGTAGTGCCCGACAGGGGACCTATGGCTACACCTTC. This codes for CASSARQGTYGYTF.

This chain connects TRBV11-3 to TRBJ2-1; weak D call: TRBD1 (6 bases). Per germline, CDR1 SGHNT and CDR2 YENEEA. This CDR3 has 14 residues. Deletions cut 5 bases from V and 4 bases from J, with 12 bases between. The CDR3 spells CASSLGQRYNEQFF. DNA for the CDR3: TGTGCCAGCAGCCTGGGACAAAGATACAATGAGCAGTTCTTC. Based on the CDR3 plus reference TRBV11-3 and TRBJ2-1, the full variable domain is EAGVVQSPRYKIIEKKQPVAFWCNPISGHNTLYWYLQNLGQGPELLIRYENEEAVDDSQLPKDRFSAERLKGVDSTLKIQPAELGDSAVYLCASSLGQRYNEQFFGPGTRLTVL.

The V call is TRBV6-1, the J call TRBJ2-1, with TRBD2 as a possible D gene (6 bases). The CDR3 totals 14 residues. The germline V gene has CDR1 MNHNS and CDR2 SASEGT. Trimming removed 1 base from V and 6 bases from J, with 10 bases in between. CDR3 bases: TGTGCCAGCAGTGAAGGGAGGGGACCCAATGAGCAGTTCTTC. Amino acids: CASSEGRGPNEQFF.

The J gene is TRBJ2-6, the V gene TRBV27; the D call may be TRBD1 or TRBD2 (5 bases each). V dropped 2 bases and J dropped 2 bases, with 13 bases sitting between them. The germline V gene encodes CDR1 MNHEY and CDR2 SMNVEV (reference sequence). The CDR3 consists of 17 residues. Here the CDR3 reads CASSLTGLGPGANVLTF. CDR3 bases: TGTGCCAGCAGTTTAACGGGGCTTGGGCCTGGGGCCAACGTCCTGACTTTC.

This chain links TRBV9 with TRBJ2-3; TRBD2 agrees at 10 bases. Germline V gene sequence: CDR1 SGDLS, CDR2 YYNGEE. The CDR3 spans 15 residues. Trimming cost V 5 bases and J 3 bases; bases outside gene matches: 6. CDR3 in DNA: TGTGCCAGCAGTATCACTAGCGGGGCGACAGATACGCAGTATTTT. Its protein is CASSITSGATDTQYF.

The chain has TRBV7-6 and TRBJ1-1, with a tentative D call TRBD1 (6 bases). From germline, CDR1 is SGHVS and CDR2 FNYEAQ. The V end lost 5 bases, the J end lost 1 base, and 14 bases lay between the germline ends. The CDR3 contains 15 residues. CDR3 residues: CASSETGTKNTEAFF. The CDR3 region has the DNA TGTGCCAGCAGCGAGACCGGGACAAAGAACACTGAAGCTTTCTTT.

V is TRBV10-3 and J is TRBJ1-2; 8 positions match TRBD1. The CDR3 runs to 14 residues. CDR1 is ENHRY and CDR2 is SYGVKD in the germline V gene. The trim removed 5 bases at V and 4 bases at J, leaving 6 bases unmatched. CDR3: CAISSTGTGYGYTF. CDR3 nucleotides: TGTGCCATCAGTTCGACAGGGACAGGCTATGGCTACACCTTC.